This T cell receptor (beta chain) came from a study of CD8 T cells in Susac syndrome. V lost 4 bases and J lost 4, with 13 bases in between. Germline CDR1 is KGHSH and CDR2 is LQKENI. The CDR3 runs 15 residues. TCR beta sequences were obtained from blood CD8+ and CD4+ T cells. Controls were drawn from healthy donors and were matched for age and sex. Negative isolation was applied to CD8+ and CD4+ T cells, and FACS enrichment was applied to TEMRA cells. RNA in amounts of 0.5 to 1 ug was reverse transcribed with random hexamers. Amplification of TCR beta CDR3 by immunoSEQ multiplex PCR spanned 54 Vbeta and 13 Jbeta. Each CDR3 protein is one row after TCRdb ran MiXCR on the immunoSEQ multiplex PCR reads. This repertoire shows some 190,000 distinct CDR3 sequences, 80% to 95% found once; its top ten account for 0.1%.

This TCR was sampled from a human donor in good health. The sequencing sample was made of CD4+ T cells from PBMCs. This chain connects TRBV18 to TRBJ2-2, with D possibly matching TRBD1 (6 bases). In nucleotides, the CDR3 is TGTGCCAGCTCACTTACAGGGATGCGCACCGGGGAGCTGTTTTTT. Residues: CASSLTGMRTGELFF.